A single sample is the source of the 27 T cell receptor beta chains below, sequenced in a study of Ad26.COV2.S vaccination and SARS-CoV-2 variants. This sample's treatment: over 15 received Ad26.COV2.S at low or high dose, single or two shots; about 5 received placebo; per-sample allocation not given. Following the first vaccine or placebo injection, samples were taken on day 63. Profiled with immunoSEQ multiplex PCR; TCRdb holds only in-frame clones, not every one. Here the sample spans more than 300,000 clones, roughly 84% being singletons. Source: peripheral blood, taken in a trial of Ad26.COV2.S vaccine versus placebo. The receptors derive from a person between 18 and 59 years old who received the Ad26.COV2.S COVID-19 vaccine or a placebo.

This rearrangement joins TRBV20-1 to TRBJ1-2; D remains ambiguous. Germline V CDR1 and CDR2: DFQATT, SNEGSKA (reference sequence). Trimming shortened V by 6 bases and J by 7 bases, and 12 bases separated the two germline ends. CDR3 size: 11 residues. CDR3 coding DNA: TGCAGTGCCAGCAGAGCATCTGGCTACACCTTC. This codes for CSASRASGYTF.

The rearrangement joins TRBV2 to TRBJ1-5; TRBD1 might be the D (5 bases). V lost 6 bases and J lost 3, with 6 bases in between. The CDR3 has 12 amino acids. Germline V gene data show CDR1 as SNHLY and CDR2 as FYNNEI. CDR3: CASRGDNQPQHF. The DNA of the CDR3 is TGTGCCAGCAGAGGGGACAATCAGCCCCAGCATTTT.

The chain's CDR3 is CASSLARDAGRETQYF. The CDR3 DNA follows: TGTGCCAGCAGCTTAGCCCGGGACGCCGGCCGGGAGACCCAGTACTTC. The rearrangement uses TRBV7-9 and TRBJ2-5; the D gene could be TRBD1 or TRBD2 (5 bases each). Per the germline V gene, CDR1 is SEHNR and CDR2 is FQNEAQ (reference sequence). This CDR3 spans 16 amino acids. With 0 bases removed from V and 5 bases from J, the gap between germline ends came to 16 bases. The full variable domain, its missing parts supplied by reference TRBV7-9 and TRBJ2-5, is DTGVSQNPRHKITKRGQNVTFRCDPISEHNRLYWYRQTLGQGPEFLTYFQNEAQLEKSRLLSDRFSAERPKGSFSTLEIQRTEQGDSAMYLCASSLARDAGRETQYFGPGTRLLVL.

The CDR3 DNA follows: TGTGCCAGCAGCTTCTCTTACAATGAGCAGTTCTTC. It encodes CASSFSYNEQFF. This chain connects TRBV7-9 to TRBJ2-1; D unresolved. This CDR3 has 12 amino acids. Per the germline V gene, CDR1 is SEHNR and CDR2 is FQNEAQ (reference sequence). V was pared by 3 bases and J by 4 bases, with 4 bases between. The complete variable domain, with remaining parts taken from reference TRBV7-9 and TRBJ2-1, reads DTGVSQNPRHKITKRGQNVTFRCDPISEHNRLYWYRQTLGQGPEFLTYFQNEAQLEKSRLLSDRFSAERPKGSFSTLEIQRTEQGDSAMYLCASSFSYNEQFFGPGTRLTVL.

The V and J genes are TRBV30 and TRBJ2-1; TRBD2 might be the D (6 bases). V lost 6 bases and J 6 bases, leaving 18 bases between the germline ends. Germline loops: CDR1 GTSNPN, CDR2 SVGIG (reference sequence). The CDR3 covers 14 residues. CDR3 nucleotide sequence: TGTGCCTGCCCGGGGGAGACAAATGTCAATGAGCAGTTCTTC. Protein sequence: CACPGETNVNEQFF.

The chain couples TRBV9 to TRBJ1-2; the D gene is possibly TRBD1 (5 bases). CDR3 length equals 16 residues. Per germline, CDR1 SGDLS and CDR2 YYNGEE. With 0 bases removed from V and 4 bases from J, the gap between germline ends came to 16 bases. The CDR3 bases are TGTGCCAGCAGCGTAGATCCAACAGGATCGGGCTATGGCTACACCTTC. Protein: CASSVDPTGSGYGYTF.

The count of this clone is one. The chain combines TRBV18 with TRBJ1-1, with 8 bases identical to TRBD1. This CDR3 spans 14 amino acids. Looked up from germline, CDR1 is KGHSH and CDR2 is LQKENI. V trimming: 4 bases; J trimming: 1 base; junction bases outside the gene matches: 2. CDR3 sequence reads: CASSLGQANTEAFF. In DNA form, the CDR3 reads TGTGCCAGCTCACTGGGACAGGCGAACACTGAAGCTTTCTTT.

The V call is TRBV4-1, the J call TRBJ2-5, with a weak D call TRBD1 (7 bases). This CDR3 comprises 18 residues. Between the trimmed V and J ends, which lost 1 base and 7 bases, there was a span of 25 bases. From germline, CDR1 is MGHRA and CDR2 YSYEKL. CDR3 protein: CASSQVPGGPSGRLTQYF. In DNA form, the CDR3 reads TGCGCCAGCAGCCAAGTACCAGGGGGGCCTTCGGGCCGGTTGACCCAGTACTTC.

The V call is TRBV18, the J call TRBJ2-5, with TRBD2 matching over 9 bases. Germline lookup yields CDR1 KGHSH and CDR2 LQKENI. V lost 5 bases, J lost 5 bases, and 3 bases stayed unmatched. This CDR3 is 13 amino acids long. CDR3 sequence reads: CASSESGGETQYF. DNA of the CDR3: TGTGCCAGCTCAGAGAGCGGGGGGGAGACCCAGTACTTC.

To note about this clone: Other DNA sequences from this sample encode an identical CDR3 as well. The chain combines TRBV2 with TRBJ2-2; no clear D. V lost 8 bases, J lost 0 bases, and 7 bases lay in between. Germline V CDR1 and CDR2: SNHLY, FYNNEI. The CDR3 contains 13 residues. CDR3 amino acids: CASRSANTGELFF. The CDR3 DNA reads TGTGCCAGCCGCTCGGCGAACACCGGGGAGCTGTTTTTT.

This clone appeared a few times. The chain links TRBV11-2 to TRBJ2-7; D might be TRBD2 (6 bases). Looked up from germline, CDR1 is SGHAT and CDR2 is FQNNGV. The CDR3 is 11 residues long. V lost 5 bases and J lost 9, with 11 bases in between. In DNA form, the CDR3 reads TGTGCCAGCAGCCCGGGGGTTCGGCAGTACTTC. Amino acid sequence: CASSPGVRQYF.

The V call is TRBV4-1, the J call TRBJ2-1; 7 nucleotides agree with TRBD1. This CDR3 comprises 17 residues. V lost 2 bases and J lost 3; bases outside the gene matches: 10. The germline gives CDR1 MGHRA, CDR2 YSYEKL. CDR3 residues: CASSQLGTAGVYNEQFF. The CDR3 nucleotides read TGCGCCAGCAGCCAACTGGGGACAGCCGGAGTCTACAATGAGCAGTTCTTC.

This clone was observed once. The CDR3 reads CASSPGRDQTDTQYF. The CDR3 DNA reads as TGTGCCAGCTCACCGGGCAGGGATCAGACAGATACGCAGTATTTT. V gene TRBV18 combines with J gene TRBJ2-3, with a possible D match to TRBD1 (5 bases). This CDR3 spans 15 amino acids. Deletions cut 3 bases from V and 3 bases from J, with 13 bases between. CDR1 is KGHSH and CDR2 is LQKENI in the germline V gene.

With respect to this clone: At one of its ends the junction is not consistent with the germline gene, which may arise from a read error. This chain joins TRBV3-1 (or the pseudogene TRBV3-2) and TRBJ2-5; D unresolved. The CDR3 contains 12 residues. Looked up from germline, CDR1 is LGHDT and CDR2 is YNNKEL (reference sequence). CDR3 nucleotide sequence: TGTGCCAGCAGCCAAGACCATGAGACCCAGTACTTC. This encodes CASSQDHETQYF.

This chain links TRBV30 with TRBJ1-2; the D gene is possibly TRBD1 (6 bases). This CDR3 spans 15 amino acids. The V gene's germline CDR1 is GTSNPN and CDR2 SVGIG (reference sequence). Trimming removed 2 bases at V and 7 bases at J, with 20 bases between. CDR3 sequence: CAWSRLNREESGYTF. The CDR3 bases are TGTGCCTGGAGTAGACTCAACAGGGAAGAATCTGGCTACACCTTC.

This chain uses TRBV15 with TRBJ1-1; no firm D call. The germline V and J ends were trimmed by 1 base and 1 base, with 1 base remaining between them. Germline values: CDR1 LNHNV, CDR2 YYDKDF (reference sequence). The CDR3 contains 12 residues. The CDR3 spells CATSRGNTEAFF. For the CDR3, the DNA is TGTGCCACCAGCAGAGGGAACACTGAAGCTTTCTTT.

The chain has TRBV5-8 and TRBJ2-1, with 14 bases aligning to TRBD2. The CDR3 loop spans 19 amino acids. Per the germline V gene, CDR1 is SGHTS and CDR2 is YDEGEE. With V trimmed by 4 bases and J by 2 bases, 11 bases remained unmatched. This CDR3 reads CASSRGTSGGFPPYNEQFF. As DNA, the CDR3 is TGTGCCAGCAGCCGAGGGACTAGCGGGGGATTCCCTCCCTACAATGAGCAGTTCTTC.

This chain connects TRBV5-1 to TRBJ1-1, with unresolved D. Germline CDR1 SGHRS, CDR2 YFSETQ. Trimming cost V 4 bases and J 1 base, with 8 bases left between them. The CDR3 is 13 residues long. CDR3 loop: CASSSTPNTEAFF. The CDR3 DNA reads TGCGCCAGCAGCAGTACACCGAACACTGAAGCTTTCTTT.

The CDR3 nucleotides are TGTGCCAGCAGCTCTGAGGAGGGTACAGGGGGGACGGGATACGAGCAGTACTTC. This translates into CASSSEEGTGGTGYEQYF. This chain uses TRBV5-6 with TRBJ2-7; 8 positions agree with TRBD1. Germline V gives CDR1 SGHDT, CDR2 YYEEEE. With 3 bases clipped from V and 4 bases from J, the junction kept 18 bases outside the gene matches. The CDR3 extends over 18 amino acids. The entire variable domain, with the rest obtained from reference TRBV5-6 and TRBJ2-7, is as follows: DAGVTQSPTHLIKTRGQQVTLRCSPKSGHDTVSWYQQALGQGPQFIFQYYEEEERQRGNFPDRFSGHQFPNYSSELNVNALLLGDSALYLCASSSEEGTGGTGYEQYFGPGTRLTVT.

This chain joins TRBV18 and TRBJ2-7, with 10 positions matching TRBD1. CDR1 and CDR2 from the germline V gene are KGHSH and LQKENI. This CDR3 is 16 amino acids long. Germline trimming cut 3 bases from V and 2 bases from J; bases unmatched to any gene: 7. The chain's CDR3 is CASSPGLDRGAYEQYF. In DNA form, the CDR3 reads TGTGCCAGCTCACCTGGGTTGGACAGGGGGGCCTACGAGCAGTACTTC.

This chain joins TRBV19 and TRBJ1-4; D uncertain. The CDR3 is made up of 15 amino acids. Germline assignment: CDR1 LNHDA and CDR2 SQIVND (reference sequence). V gave up 0 bases and J gave up 8 bases, with 13 bases separating them. CDR3 region: CASSIEGKVGEKLFF. The CDR3 DNA reads TGTGCCAGTAGTATAGAGGGCAAAGTGGGGGAAAAACTGTTTTTT.

The chain joins TRBV27 to TRBJ1-6; 9 bases line up with TRBD1. Germline V gives CDR1 MNHEY, CDR2 SMNVEV (reference sequence). Losses at the gene ends were 6 bases for V and 0 bases for J; bases not matched to a gene: 9. This CDR3 comprises 18 residues. CDR3 bases: TGTGCCAGCAGGCCTGGACAGGGGACGGGCTCCTATAATTCACCCCTCCACTTT. As protein: CASRPGQGTGSYNSPLHF.

V and J are TRBV3-1 (or the pseudogene TRBV3-2) and TRBJ2-5, with TRBD2 matching over 8 bases. CDR1 is LGHDT, CDR2 YNNKEL, per germline (reference sequence). V shed 1 base, J shed 2 bases, and the junction held 6 bases outside the gene matches. The CDR3 has 16 amino acids. CDR3 amino acids: CASSQAIAGPQETQYF. CDR3 DNA: TGTGCCAGCAGCCAAGCTATAGCGGGGCCGCAAGAGACCCAGTACTTC.

The gene calls are TRBV2 and TRBJ2-3; no firm D call. CDR3 length: 12 amino acids. Germline V gene data show CDR1 as SNHLY and CDR2 as FYNNEI. Trimming shortened V by 3 bases and J by 13 bases, and 14 bases separated the two germline ends. This CDR3 is CASSEGEAGEYF. The CDR3 DNA follows: TGTGCCAGCAGTGAGGGCGAGGCTGGGGAGTATTTT.

The chain joins TRBV5-1 to TRBJ1-1, with a possible D match to TRBD1 (6 bases). The germline V gene has CDR1 SGHRS and CDR2 YFSETQ. The CDR3 totals 15 residues. The V end lost 3 bases, the J end lost 1 base, and 13 bases lay between the germline ends. The CDR3 is CASSSDGQTNTEAFF. The CDR3 DNA follows: TGCGCCAGCAGCTCGGACGGACAGACGAACACTGAAGCTTTCTTT. The full variable domain, in which reference TRBV5-1 and TRBJ1-1 provide the parts outside the CDR3, is KAGVTQTPRYLIKTRGQQVTLSCSPISGHRSVSWYQQTPGQGLQFLFEYFSETQRNKGNFPGRFSGRQFSNSRSEMNVSTLELGDSALYLCASSSDGQTNTEAFFGQGTRLTVV.

The chain links TRBV29-1 to TRBJ1-2; D is undetermined. Trimming shortened V by 2 bases and J by 8 bases, and 12 bases separated the two germline ends. This CDR3 has 12 residues. Germline CDR1 and CDR2: SQVTM and ANQGSEA. CDR3 sequence reads: CSVERLKGGYTF. The CDR3, as DNA: TGCAGCGTTGAACGGCTCAAGGGCGGCTACACCTTC.

The J gene is TRBJ1-6, the V gene TRBV7-6; D is possibly TRBD1 (5 bases). This CDR3 has 15 residues. Trimming cost V 2 bases and J 2 bases, with 7 bases left between them. Per the germline V gene, CDR1 is SGHVS and CDR2 is FNYEAQ. CDR3 protein: CASSLRGTYNSPLHF. The CDR3 DNA is TGTGCCAGCAGCTTAAGGGGTACCTATAATTCACCCCTCCACTTT.